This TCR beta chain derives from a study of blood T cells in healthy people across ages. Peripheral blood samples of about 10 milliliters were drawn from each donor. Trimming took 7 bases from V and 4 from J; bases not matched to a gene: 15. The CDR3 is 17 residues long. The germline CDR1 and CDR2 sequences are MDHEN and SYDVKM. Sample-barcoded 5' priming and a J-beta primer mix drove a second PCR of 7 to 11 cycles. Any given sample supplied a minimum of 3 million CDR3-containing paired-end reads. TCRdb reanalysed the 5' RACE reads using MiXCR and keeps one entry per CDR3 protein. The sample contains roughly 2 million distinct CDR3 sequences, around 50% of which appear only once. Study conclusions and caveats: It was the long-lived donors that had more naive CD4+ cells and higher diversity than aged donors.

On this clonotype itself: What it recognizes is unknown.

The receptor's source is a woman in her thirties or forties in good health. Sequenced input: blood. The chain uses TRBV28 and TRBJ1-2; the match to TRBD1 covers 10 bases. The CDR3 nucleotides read TGTGCCAGCACGGCCCTCCTGGACAGGGGGGGTCTCTATGGCTACACCTTC. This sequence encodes CASTALLDRGGLYGYTF.